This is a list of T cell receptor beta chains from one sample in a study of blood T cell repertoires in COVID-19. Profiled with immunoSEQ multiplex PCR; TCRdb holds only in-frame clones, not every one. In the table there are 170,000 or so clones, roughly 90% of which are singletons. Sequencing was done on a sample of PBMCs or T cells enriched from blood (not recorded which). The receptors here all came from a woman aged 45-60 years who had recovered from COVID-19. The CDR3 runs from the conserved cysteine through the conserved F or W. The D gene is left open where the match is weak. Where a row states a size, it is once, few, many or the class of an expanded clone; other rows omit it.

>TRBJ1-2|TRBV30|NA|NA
CAWSSVVTYTF
TGTGCCTGGAGCTCGGTCGTAACCTACACCTTC
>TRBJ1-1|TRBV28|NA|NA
CASSLGRRGTEAFF
TGTGCCAGCAGTTTGGGTAGACGAGGGACTGAAGCTTTCTTT
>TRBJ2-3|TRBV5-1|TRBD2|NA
CASSLGLASTDTQYF
TGCGCCAGCAGCTTGGGACTAGCGAGCACAGATACGCAGTATTTT
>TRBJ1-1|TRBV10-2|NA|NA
CASRPTVNTEAFF
TGCGCCAGCAGACCCACAGTGAACACTGAAGCTTTCTTT
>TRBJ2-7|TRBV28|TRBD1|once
CASSLKGTGLYEQYF
TGTGCCAGCAGTTTAAAGGGGACAGGGCTCTACGAGCAGTACTTC
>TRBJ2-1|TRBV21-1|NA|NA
CASRDPGNNEQFF
TGTGCCAGCAGAGATCCAGGCAACAATGAGCAGTTCTTC
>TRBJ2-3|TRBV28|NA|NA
CASSFLAGGTSTDTQYF
TGTGCCAGCAGTTTTTTGGCCGGGGGAACTAGCACAGATACGCAGTATTTT
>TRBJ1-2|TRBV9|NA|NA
CASSVGFEAGYTF
TGTGCCAGCAGCGTAGGGTTTGAGGCTGGCTACACCTTC
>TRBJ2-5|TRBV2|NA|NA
CASSTPLGPQETQYF
TGTGCCAGCAGTACCCCCCTGGGCCCCCAAGAGACCCAGTACTTC
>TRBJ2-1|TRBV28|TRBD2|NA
CASSPPTSGSYNEQFF
TGTGCCAGCAGTCCGCCGACTAGCGGGAGCTACAATGAGCAGTTCTTC
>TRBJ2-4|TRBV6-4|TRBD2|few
CASSEGTSGGKNIQYF
TGTGCCAGCAGTGAAGGGACTAGCGGCGGCAAAAACATTCAGTACTTC
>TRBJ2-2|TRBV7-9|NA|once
CASSLFGGANTGELFF
TGTGCCAGCAGCTTATTTGGGGGCGCGAACACCGGGGAGCTGTTTTTT
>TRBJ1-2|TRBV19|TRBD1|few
CASSINYGTGGNYGYTF
TGTGCCAGTAGTATTAATTACGGGACAGGGGGTAACTATGGCTACACCTTC
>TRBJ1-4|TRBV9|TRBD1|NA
CASSVTGLFDEKLFF
TGTGCCAGCAGCGTGACAGGGCTCTTCGATGAAAAACTGTTTTTT
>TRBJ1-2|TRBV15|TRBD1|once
CATSREGQANYGYTF
TGTGCCACCAGCAGAGAGGGACAGGCTAACTATGGCTACACCTTC
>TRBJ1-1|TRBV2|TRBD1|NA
CASSRTGGDTEAFF
TGTGCCAGCAGTAGGACAGGGGGCGACACTGAAGCTTTCTTT
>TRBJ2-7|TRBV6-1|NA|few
CASSERGTPLYNEQYF
TGTGCCAGCAGTGAACGAGGGACTCCGCTCTACAACGAGCAGTACTTC
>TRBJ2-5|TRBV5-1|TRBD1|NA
CASSLSSGTGLGETQYF
TGCGCCAGCAGCCTAAGTTCCGGGACAGGGCTCGGGGAGACCCAGTACTTC
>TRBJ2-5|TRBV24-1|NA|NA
CATSDSGGQETQYF
TGTGCCACCAGTGATTCTGGCGGCCAAGAGACCCAGTACTTC
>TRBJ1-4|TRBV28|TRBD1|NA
CASSLDRVNEKLFF
TGTGCCAGCAGCCTCGACAGGGTGAATGAAAAACTGTTTTTT
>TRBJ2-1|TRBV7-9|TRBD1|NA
CASSLQGAMNNEQFF
TGTGCCAGCAGCTTACAGGGGGCAATGAACAATGAGCAGTTCTTC
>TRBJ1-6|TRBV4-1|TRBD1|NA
CASSQDRDRFYNSPLHF
TGCGCCAGCAGCCAAGACCGGGACAGATTTTATAATTCACCCCTCCACTTT
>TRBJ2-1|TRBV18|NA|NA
CASSPRKGDSSNEQFF
TGTGCCAGCTCACCACGAAAAGGGGATAGTTCCAATGAGCAGTTCTTC